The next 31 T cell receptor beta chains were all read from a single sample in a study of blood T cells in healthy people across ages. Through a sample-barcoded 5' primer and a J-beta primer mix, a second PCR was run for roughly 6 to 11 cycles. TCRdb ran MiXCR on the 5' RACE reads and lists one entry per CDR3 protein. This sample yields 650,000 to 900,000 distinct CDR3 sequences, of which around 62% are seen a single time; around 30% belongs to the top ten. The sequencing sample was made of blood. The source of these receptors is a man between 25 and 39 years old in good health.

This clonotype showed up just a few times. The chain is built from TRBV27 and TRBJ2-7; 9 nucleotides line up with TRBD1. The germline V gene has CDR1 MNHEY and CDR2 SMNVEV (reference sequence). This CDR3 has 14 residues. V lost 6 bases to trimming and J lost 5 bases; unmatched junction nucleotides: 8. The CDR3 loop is CASRRTGGWDEQYF. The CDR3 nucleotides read TGTGCCAGCAGACGCACAGGGGGCTGGGACGAGCAGTACTTC.

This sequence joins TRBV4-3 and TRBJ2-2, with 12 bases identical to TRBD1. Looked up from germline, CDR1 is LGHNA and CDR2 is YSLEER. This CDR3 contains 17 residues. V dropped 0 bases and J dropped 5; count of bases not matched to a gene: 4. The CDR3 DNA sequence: TGCGCCAGCAGCCAAGAGGGGGGACAGGGGGCGACCGGGGAGCTGTTTTTT. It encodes CASSQEGGQGATGELFF.

As DNA, the CDR3 is TGTGCCAGCAGTGTAAGGACAGGGGATCCATACGAGCAGTACTTC. Protein product: CASSVRTGDPYEQYF. V usage is TRBV2 and J usage is TRBJ2-4; 9 bases map to TRBD1. The DNA end is more similar to TRBJ2-7, so the J call may be wrong. CDR1 SNHLY and CDR2 FYNNEI come from the germline V gene. The CDR3 extends over 15 amino acids.

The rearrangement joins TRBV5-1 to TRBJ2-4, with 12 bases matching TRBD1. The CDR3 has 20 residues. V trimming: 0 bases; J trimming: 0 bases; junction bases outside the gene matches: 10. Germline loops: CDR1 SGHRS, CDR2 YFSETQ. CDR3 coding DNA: TGCGCCAGCAGCTTGGCGGGACAGGGGGCGAGGGGACTAGCCAAAAACATTCAGTACTTC. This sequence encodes CASSLAGQGARGLAKNIQYF. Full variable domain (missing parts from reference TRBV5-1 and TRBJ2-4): KAGVTQTPRYLIKTRGQQVTLSCSPISGHRSVSWYQQTPGQGLQFLFEYFSETQRNKGNFPGRFSGRQFSNSRSEMNVSTLELGDSALYLCASSLAGQGARGLAKNIQYFGAGTRLSVL.

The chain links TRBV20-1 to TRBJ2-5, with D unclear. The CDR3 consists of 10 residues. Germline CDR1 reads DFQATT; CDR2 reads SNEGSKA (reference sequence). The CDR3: CSLGGQTQYF. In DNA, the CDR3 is TGCAGCTTGGGCGGACAGACCCAGTACTTC.

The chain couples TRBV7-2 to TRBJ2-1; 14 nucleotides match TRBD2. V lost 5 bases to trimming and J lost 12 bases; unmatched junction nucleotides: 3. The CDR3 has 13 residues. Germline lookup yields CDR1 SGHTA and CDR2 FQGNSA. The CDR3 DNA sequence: TGTGCCAGCAGCCAAGGACTAGCGGGGGGGCAGTTCTTC. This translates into CASSQGLAGGQFF. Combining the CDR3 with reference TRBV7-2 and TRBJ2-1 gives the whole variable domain GAGVSQSPSNKVTEKGKDVELRCDPISGHTALYWYRQSLGQGLEFLIYFQGNSAPDKSGLPSDRFSAERTGGSVSTLTIQRTQQEDSAVYLCASSQGLAGGQFFGPGTRLTVL.

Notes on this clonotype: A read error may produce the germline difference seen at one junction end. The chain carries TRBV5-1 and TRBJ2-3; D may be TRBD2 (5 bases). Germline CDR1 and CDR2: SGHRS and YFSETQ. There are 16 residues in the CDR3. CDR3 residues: CAGSGGAFRDTDTQYF. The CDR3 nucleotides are TGCGCCGGCAGCGGTGGTGCTTTTAGGGACACAGATACGCAGTATTTT.

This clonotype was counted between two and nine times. The DNA for the CDR3 is TGTGCCAGCAGTTTAACCAGCGGGGGGGCGTCTGAGCAGTTCTTC. It translates to CASSLTSGGASEQFF. J is TRBJ2-1 and V is TRBV12-3 or TRBV12-4; 10 positions match TRBD2. J was trimmed by 9 bases and V by 2 bases; bases with no gene match: 7. This CDR3 has 15 residues.

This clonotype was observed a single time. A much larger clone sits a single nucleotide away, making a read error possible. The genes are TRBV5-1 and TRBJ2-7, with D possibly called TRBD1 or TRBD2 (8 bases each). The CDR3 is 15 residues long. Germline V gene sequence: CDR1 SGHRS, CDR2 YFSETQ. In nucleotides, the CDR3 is TGCGCCGGCAGCGGGGGACAGGCAAGCTCCTACGAGCAGTACTTC. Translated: CAGSGGQASSYEQYF.

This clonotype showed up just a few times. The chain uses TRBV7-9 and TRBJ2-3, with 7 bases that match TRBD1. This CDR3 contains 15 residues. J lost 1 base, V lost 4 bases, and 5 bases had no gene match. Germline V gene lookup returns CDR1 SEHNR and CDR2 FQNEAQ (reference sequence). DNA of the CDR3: TGTGCCAGCAGCTCCGGGACAGAGGGCACAGATACGCAGTATTTT. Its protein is CASSSGTEGTDTQYF.

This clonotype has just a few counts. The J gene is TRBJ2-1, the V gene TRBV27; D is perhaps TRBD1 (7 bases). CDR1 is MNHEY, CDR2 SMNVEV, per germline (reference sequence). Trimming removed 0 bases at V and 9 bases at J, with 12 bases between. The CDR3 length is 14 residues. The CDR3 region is CASSLSAGGREQFF. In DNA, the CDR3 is TGTGCCAGCAGTTTATCGGCAGGGGGGCGTGAGCAGTTCTTC.

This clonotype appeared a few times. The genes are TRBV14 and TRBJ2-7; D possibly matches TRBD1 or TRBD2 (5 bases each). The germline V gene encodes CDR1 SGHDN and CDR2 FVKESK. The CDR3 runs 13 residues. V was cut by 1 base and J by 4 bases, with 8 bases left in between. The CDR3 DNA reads TGTGCCAGCAGCCAAGGTTGGGGGTACGAGCAGTACTTC. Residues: CASSQGWGYEQYF.

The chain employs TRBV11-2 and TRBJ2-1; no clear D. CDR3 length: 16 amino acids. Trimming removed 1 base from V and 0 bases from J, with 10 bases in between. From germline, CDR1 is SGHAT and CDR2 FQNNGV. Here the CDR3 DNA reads TGTGCCAGCAGCTTAGCCCCGCTGAGCTCCTACAATGAGCAGTTCTTC. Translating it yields CASSLAPLSSYNEQFF.

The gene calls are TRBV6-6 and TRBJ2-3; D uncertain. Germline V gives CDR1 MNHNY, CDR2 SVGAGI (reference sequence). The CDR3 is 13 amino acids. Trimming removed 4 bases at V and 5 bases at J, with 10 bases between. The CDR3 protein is CASSSRVLDTQYF. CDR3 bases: TGTGCCAGCAGTTCCCGTGTTCTAGATACGCAGTATTTT.

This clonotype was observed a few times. Written as DNA, the CDR3 is TGCAGTGCTAGAGATCGGAGTTGGGCCCCTAATGAAAAACTGTTTTTT. Amino acid sequence: CSARDRSWAPNEKLFF. The chain joins TRBV20-1 to TRBJ1-4; unclear D gene. The ends were cut back, 0 bases at V and 3 bases at J, with 14 bases in the middle. Germline V CDR1 and CDR2: DFQATT, SNEGSKA (reference sequence). The CDR3 totals 16 residues.

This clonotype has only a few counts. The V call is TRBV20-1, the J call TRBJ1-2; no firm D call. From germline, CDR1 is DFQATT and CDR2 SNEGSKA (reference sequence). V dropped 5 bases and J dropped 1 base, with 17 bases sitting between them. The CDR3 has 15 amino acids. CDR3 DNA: TGCAGTGCTCTCGAAGGGCTGACCTTTAACTATGGCTACACCTTC. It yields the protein CSALEGLTFNYGYTF.

CDR3 in DNA: TGTGCCAGCAGTATTGGATCTCCGCTAAATGTGACCCAGTACTTC. It is translated as CASSIGSPLNVTQYF. The rearrangement links TRBV6-5 to TRBJ2-7; D uncertain. Gene TRBJ2-5 matches the end of the DNA better, so the J call may be wrong. Per the germline V gene, CDR1 is MNHEY and CDR2 is SVGAGI. The CDR3 extends over 15 amino acids.

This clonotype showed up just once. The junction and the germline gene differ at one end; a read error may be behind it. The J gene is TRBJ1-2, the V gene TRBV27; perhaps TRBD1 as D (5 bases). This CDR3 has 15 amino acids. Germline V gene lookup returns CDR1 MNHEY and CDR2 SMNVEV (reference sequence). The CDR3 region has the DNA TGTACCAGCAGTTTCAGTGGCAGGGACGCTTTGGGCTACACCTTC. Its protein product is CTSSFSGRDALGYTF.

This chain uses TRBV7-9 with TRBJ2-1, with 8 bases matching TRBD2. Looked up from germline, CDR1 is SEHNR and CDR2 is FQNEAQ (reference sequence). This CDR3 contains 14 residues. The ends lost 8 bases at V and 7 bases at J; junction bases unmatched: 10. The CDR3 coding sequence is TGTGCCAGCGTTAGAGGCGGGGGGATGAATGAGCAGTTCTTC. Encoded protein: CASVRGGGMNEQFF.

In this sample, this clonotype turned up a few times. The CDR3 is CSARDLGNYGYTF. CDR3 DNA sequence: TGCAGTGCTAGAGATTTGGGGAACTATGGCTACACCTTC. The rearrangement joins TRBV20-1 to TRBJ1-2; D unclear. Germline CDR1 and CDR2: DFQATT and SNEGSKA (reference sequence). The CDR3 sequence is 13 residues long. Trimming cost V 0 bases and J 2 bases, with 7 bases left between them.

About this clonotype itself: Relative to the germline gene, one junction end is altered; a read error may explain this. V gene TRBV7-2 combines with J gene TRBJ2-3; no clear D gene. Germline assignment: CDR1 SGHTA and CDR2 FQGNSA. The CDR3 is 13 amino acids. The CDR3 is CASSVARPDTQYF. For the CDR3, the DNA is TGTGCCAGCAGCGTAGCCCGGCCGGATACGCAGTATTTT.

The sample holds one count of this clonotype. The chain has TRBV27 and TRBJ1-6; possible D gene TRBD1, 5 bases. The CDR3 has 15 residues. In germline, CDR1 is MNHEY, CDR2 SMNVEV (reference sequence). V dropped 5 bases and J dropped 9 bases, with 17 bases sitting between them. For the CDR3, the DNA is TGTGCCAGCAGTCCGGACGCCCGGGGCGGTTCACCCCTCCACTTT. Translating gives CASSPDARGGSPLHF.

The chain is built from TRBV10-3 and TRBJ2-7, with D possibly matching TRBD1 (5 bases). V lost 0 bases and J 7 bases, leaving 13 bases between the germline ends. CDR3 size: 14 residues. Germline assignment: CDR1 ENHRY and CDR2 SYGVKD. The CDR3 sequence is CAISESGRADEQYF. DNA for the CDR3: TGTGCCATCAGTGAGTCTGGCAGGGCGGATGAGCAGTACTTC.

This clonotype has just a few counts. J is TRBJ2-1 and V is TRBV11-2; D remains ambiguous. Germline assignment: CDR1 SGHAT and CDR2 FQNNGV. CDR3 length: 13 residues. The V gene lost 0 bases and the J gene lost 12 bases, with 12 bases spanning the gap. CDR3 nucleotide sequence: TGTGCCAGCAGCTTAGATCGAATGGATAGGCAGTTCTTC. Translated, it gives CASSLDRMDRQFF. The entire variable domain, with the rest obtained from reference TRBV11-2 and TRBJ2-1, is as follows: EAGVAQSPRYKIIEKRQSVAFWCNPISGHATLYWYQQILGQGPKLLIQFQNNGVVDDSQLPKDRFSAERLKGVDSTLKIQPAKLEDSAVYLCASSLDRMDRQFFGPGTRLTVL.

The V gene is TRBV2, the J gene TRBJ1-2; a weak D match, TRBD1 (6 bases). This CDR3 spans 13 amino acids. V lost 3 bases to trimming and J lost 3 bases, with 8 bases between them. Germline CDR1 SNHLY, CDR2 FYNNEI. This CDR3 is CASSDNRDYGYTF. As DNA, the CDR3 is TGTGCCAGCAGTGATAACAGGGACTATGGCTACACCTTC.

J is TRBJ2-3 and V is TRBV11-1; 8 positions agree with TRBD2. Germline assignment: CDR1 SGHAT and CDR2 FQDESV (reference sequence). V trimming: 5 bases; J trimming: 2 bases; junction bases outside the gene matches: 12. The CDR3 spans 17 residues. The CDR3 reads CASSRGGSGGPTDTQYF. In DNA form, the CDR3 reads TGTGCCAGCAGCCGCGGGGGCAGCGGGGGCCCCACAGATACGCAGTATTTT.

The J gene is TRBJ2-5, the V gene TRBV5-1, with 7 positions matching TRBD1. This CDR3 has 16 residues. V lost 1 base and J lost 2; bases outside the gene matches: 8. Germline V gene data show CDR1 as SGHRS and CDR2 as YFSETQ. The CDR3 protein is CASSLFRDSAQETQYF. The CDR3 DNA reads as TGCGCCAGCAGCTTGTTCCGGGACAGCGCTCAAGAGACCCAGTACTTC. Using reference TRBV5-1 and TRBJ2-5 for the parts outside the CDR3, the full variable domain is KAGVTQTPRYLIKTRGQQVTLSCSPISGHRSVSWYQQTPGQGLQFLFEYFSETQRNKGNFPGRFSGRQFSNSRSEMNVSTLELGDSALYLCASSLFRDSAQETQYFGPGTRLLVL.

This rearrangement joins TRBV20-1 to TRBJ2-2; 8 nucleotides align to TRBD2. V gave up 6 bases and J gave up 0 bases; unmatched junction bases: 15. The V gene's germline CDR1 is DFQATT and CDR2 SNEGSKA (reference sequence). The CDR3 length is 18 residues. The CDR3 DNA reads TGCAGTGCACAAATTGGGTTAGCGGGGAGAGCGAACACCGGGGAGCTGTTTTTT. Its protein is CSAQIGLAGRANTGELFF.

The CDR3 reads CASSQDRNRGFYEQYF. In nucleotides, the CDR3 is TGTGCCAGCAGCCAAGATAGGAACAGGGGCTTCTACGAGCAGTACTTC. The genes are TRBV14 and TRBJ2-4; 7 bases are a match to TRBD1. The end of the DNA fits TRBJ2-7 better, so the J call may be wrong. CDR3 length equals 16 residues. Germline V lookup: CDR1 SGHDN, CDR2 FVKESK.

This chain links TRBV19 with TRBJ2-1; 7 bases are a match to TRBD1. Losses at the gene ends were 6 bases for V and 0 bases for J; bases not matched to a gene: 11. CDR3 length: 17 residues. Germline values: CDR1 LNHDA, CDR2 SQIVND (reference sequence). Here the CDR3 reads CASRTEGASSSYNEQFF. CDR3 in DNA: TGTGCCAGTAGAACCGAGGGGGCCTCAAGCTCCTACAATGAGCAGTTCTTC.

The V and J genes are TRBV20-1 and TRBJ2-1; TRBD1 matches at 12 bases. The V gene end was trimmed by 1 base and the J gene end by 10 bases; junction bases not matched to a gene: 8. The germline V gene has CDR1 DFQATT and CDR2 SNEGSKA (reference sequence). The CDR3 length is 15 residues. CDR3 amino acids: CSARVPGQGAREQFF. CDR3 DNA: TGCAGTGCTAGAGTACCGGGACAGGGGGCACGCGAGCAGTTCTTC.